The entry below describes one T cell receptor (beta chain). This entry comes from a study of blood T cell repertoires in COVID-19. Overall study context: Material from acute and convalescent COVID-19 was sourced from the United States, Italy and Spain. Sample material is recorded as cDNA or gDNA derived from T cells, B-cell-depleted T cells, or PBMCs.

Germline values: CDR1 LGHDT, CDR2 YNNKEL (reference sequence). V lost 4 bases, J lost 4 bases, and 9 bases stayed unmatched. This CDR3 has 15 residues. Methods used by the authors: From reference gene primer amplification, estimates of nucleated cell counts were derived. Assay: immunoSEQ multiplex PCR; the TCRdb copy retains only in-frame clones and omits some. V and J calls and clone size are as listed in that table; D and trimming were resolved from the DNA. There are 250,000 or so clones in the sample; about 91% occur only once, and around 6.6% lies in the top ten. The TCR sequence derives from a woman aged 25 to 39 with COVID-19, enrolled during active disease. V and J are TRBV3-1 (or the pseudogene TRBV3-2) and TRBJ1-2, with 7 nucleotides matching TRBD1. Sequencing input: peripheral blood. The CDR3 sequence: CASSPGTEVSYGYTF. For the CDR3, the DNA is TGTGCCAGCAGCCCTGGGACAGAAGTCAGCTATGGCTACACCTTC.